This is a list of T cell receptor beta chains from one sample in a study of ipilimumab plus nivolumab after autologous stem cell transplantation. Clones were read by immunoSEQ multiplex PCR, and TCRdb kept only the in-frame ones, dropping some. The sample holds about 84,000 clones, about 83% seen once. This specimen consisted of PBMCs, obtained in a trial of ipilimumab plus nivolumab as post-transplant consolidation. The receptors come from a male donor with diffuse large B-cell lymphoma. CDR3s include the opening cysteine and the closing phenylalanine or tryptophan. The order of the fields is clone size, J gene, V gene, D gene, CDR3 DNA, CDR3 protein. A D gene is named only where the DNA matches it firmly. Not all rows give a size; the values are once, few, many and, for expanded clones, a class.

few	TRBJ1-5	TRBV6-1	-	TGTGCCAGCAGTGGGGGGTGGAGGCAGCCCCAGCATTTT	CASSGGWRQPQHF
-	TRBJ2-7	TRBV6-5	-	TGTGCCAGCAGTTTACCTCCGGGACCGCTCTCCTACGAGCAGTACTTC	CASSLPPGPLSYEQYF
once	TRBJ2-7	TRBV10-1	TRBD1	TGCGCCAGCAGTGAGCAACTAACAGGGGGAACCTCCTACGAGCAGTACTTC	CASSEQLTGGTSYEQYF
once	TRBJ2-7	TRBV6-1	-	TGTGCCAGCAGATTCGACAGGGAGGACCGCTACGAGCAGTACTTC	CASRFDREDRYEQYF
-	TRBJ1-1	TRBV5-4	TRBD1	TGTGCCAGCAGTCAAAATCCGACAGGGGCCACTGAAGCTTTCTTT	CASSQNPTGATEAFF
-	TRBJ1-2	TRBV7-9	TRBD1	TGTGCCAGCAGCTTAGACAGGGGTCCCTATGGCTACACCTTC	CASSLDRGPYGYTF
-	TRBJ1-5	TRBV5-5	-	TGTGCCAGCAGCCTTGACACCAATCAGCCCCAGCATTTT	CASSLDTNQPQHF
-	TRBJ2-1	TRBV2	TRBD2	TGTGCCAGCAAAGCGGGGGGGCTATCCTACAATGAGCAGTTCTTC	CASKAGGLSYNEQFF
-	TRBJ2-5	TRBV11-1	-	TGTGCCAGCAGCCGCCGTGCGGGGGCTAAGGTCGAGACCCAGTACTTC	CASSRRAGAKVETQYF
-	TRBJ1-2	TRBV7-2	-	TGTGCCAGCAGCTTGGAGGGGGTGGACGGCTACACCTTC	CASSLEGVDGYTF
-	TRBJ1-1	TRBV18	-	TGTGCCAGCTCACCGCGTCAGGTAAACACTGAAGCTTTCTTT	CASSPRQVNTEAFF
-	TRBJ1-2	TRBV16	-	TGTGCCAGCAGCCATCCCTTGGAGCCCTATGGCTACACCTTC	CASSHPLEPYGYTF
-	TRBJ2-3	TRBV10-3	-	TGTGCCATCAGTGAGTCCGGGGGAATCGGAGATACGCAGTATTTT	CAISESGGIGDTQYF
once	TRBJ1-2	TRBV6-5	-	TGTGCCAGCAGTTCTCCGGGAGGGGCGAACGGCTACACCTTC	CASSSPGGANGYTF
-	TRBJ2-3	TRBV5-4	-	TGTGCCAGCAGCCTCATGGTAGGGGGGTCTTCAGATACGCAGTATTTT	CASSLMVGGSSDTQYF
-	TRBJ1-3	TRBV6-5	-	TGTGCCAGCAGCACAGGGTTTCAATCTGGAAACACCATATATTTT	CASSTGFQSGNTIYF
-	TRBJ2-1	TRBV4-1	TRBD2	TGCGCCAGCAGCCAAAATACCGGGACTAGCGGTTACAATGAGCAGTTCTTC	CASSQNTGTSGYNEQFF
few	TRBJ1-6	TRBV7-9	TRBD1	TGTGCCAGCAGCTCTACAGGGGTCGGATCACCCCTCCACTTT	CASSSTGVGSPLHF
-	TRBJ2-7	TRBV7-3	TRBD1	TGTGCCAGCTGGGGACAGTACTACGAGCAGTACTTC	CASWGQYYEQYF
-	TRBJ2-7	TRBV6-5	TRBD2	TGTGCCAGCAGGCCTGGGACTAGTGATGGGATCGAGCAGTACTTC	CASRPGTSDGIEQYF
-	TRBJ1-2	TRBV7-9	-	TGTGCCAGCAGCTTACAGGGAGGCGACTATGGCTACACCTTC	CASSLQGGDYGYTF
once	TRBJ2-1	TRBV6-1	TRBD1	TGTGCCAGCAGTGAAGCGGGACAGGGTGCCTACAATGAGCAGTTCTTC	CASSEAGQGAYNEQFF
-	TRBJ2-1	TRBV5-6	-	TGTGCCAGCAGCTTGGGCCCGGCCCCGTACAATGAGCAGTTCTTC	CASSLGPAPYNEQFF
-	TRBJ1-3	TRBV2	-	TGTGCCAGCCTTAACCGAGGGGACACCATATATTTT	CASLNRGDTIYF
-	TRBJ2-3	TRBV5-1	-	TGCGCCAGCAGCCTGGGGGACTCTTCGAACACAGATACGCAGTATTTT	CASSLGDSSNTDTQYF
-	TRBJ1-2	TRBV5-5	-	TGTGCCAGCAGCCCATGGACAGCCTATGGCTACACCTTC	CASSPWTAYGYTF
few	TRBJ1-2	TRBV6-5	TRBD1	TGTGCCAGCAGGGTCGGGACAGCTTATGGCTACACCTTC	CASRVGTAYGYTF
-	TRBJ2-3	TRBV10-2	-	TGCGCCAGCATTAGTGGACTCCTCGGGGATACGCAGTATTTT	CASISGLLGDTQYF
-	TRBJ1-2	TRBV10-1	-	TGCGCCAGCGAGGGTGGCTACACCTTC	CASEGGYTF
-	TRBJ2-3	TRBV4-3	TRBD2	TGCGCCAGCAGCCAAGGGAGTAAGCGGGGAGAAGATACGCAGTATTTT	CASSQGSKRGEDTQYF
-	TRBJ2-7	TRBV4-2	-	TGTGCCAGCAGCCAAGTTGTAGCGGACACCTACGAGCAGTACTTC	CASSQVVADTYEQYF
-	TRBJ1-3	TRBV7-9	-	TGTGCCAGCAGCTTTGAGCAACTCCTCTCGGGAAACACCATATATTTT	CASSFEQLLSGNTIYF
-	TRBJ1-1	TRBV5-4	-	TGTGCCAGCAGCTTGTGGTACGGGAACACTGAAGCTTTCTTT	CASSLWYGNTEAFF
-	TRBJ2-2	TRBV7-2	TRBD1	TGTGCCAGCAGCTTAAGACAGGGACATGGCGGGGAGCTGTTTTTT	CASSLRQGHGGELFF
-	TRBJ2-3	TRBV4-1	TRBD2	TGCGCCAGCAGACGGACTAGCGGCACAGATACGCAGTATTTT	CASRRTSGTDTQYF
-	TRBJ2-3	TRBV7-2	TRBD2	TGTGCCAGCAGCGCCGGACTAGTCCTCACAGATACGCAGTATTTT	CASSAGLVLTDTQYF
-	TRBJ1-1	TRBV29-1	-	TGCAGCGGCAGACAGGTGAACACTGAAGCTTTCTTT	CSGRQVNTEAFF
-	TRBJ1-2	TRBV5-4	TRBD1	TGTGCCAGCAGCCACCCTGACAGGGGGTATGGCTACACCTTC	CASSHPDRGYGYTF
-	TRBJ2-5	TRBV5-5	-	TGTGCCAGCAGCGCCCGGGAGACCCAGTACTTC	CASSARETQYF
-	TRBJ1-5	TRBV27	-	TGTGCCAGCAGTTTATTCGGACACGGGTATAGCAATCAGCCCCAGCATTTT	CASSLFGHGYSNQPQHF
once	TRBJ1-5	TRBV2	-	TGTGCCAGCAGCCCCTCAGCTAACAATCAGCCCCAGCATTTT	CASSPSANNQPQHF
-	TRBJ1-2	TRBV7-9	-	TGTGCCAGCAGACCGAGGGACACTTTAGATGGCTACACCTTC	CASRPRDTLDGYTF
-	TRBJ2-3	TRBV5-1	-	TGCGCCAGCAGCCGAGGTGGGGTACGGGACACAGATACGCAGTATTTT	CASSRGGVRDTDTQYF
-	TRBJ2-4	TRBV5-1	-	TGCGCCAGCAGCTTGGAGGACGGGACGAAAGGACTAGCCAAAAACATTCAGTACTTC	CASSLEDGTKGLAKNIQYF
-	TRBJ1-1	TRBV18	-	TGTGCCAGCTCACGCACCGGGCAGCCTAGCGCTGAAGCTTTCTTT	CASSRTGQPSAEAFF
-	TRBJ2-7	TRBV5-1	TRBD1	TGCGCCAGCAGCTCCGGACAGGGGGGGAGCTCCTACGAGCAGTACTTC	CASSSGQGGSSYEQYF
-	TRBJ1-2	TRBV15	-	TGTGCCACCAGCAGAGATGCCAATAACTATGGCTACACCTTC	CATSRDANNYGYTF
-	TRBJ2-7	TRBV6-6	-	TGTGCCAGCAGAGAACTGGGGGTGCAGTACTTC	CASRELGVQYF
-	TRBJ1-1	TRBV5-1	-	TGCGCCAGCAGCCGAGGGGATAGGATGAACACTGAAGCTTTCTTT	CASSRGDRMNTEAFF
-	TRBJ1-1	TRBV7-2	-	TGTGCCAGCAGCTATGGTAAGGGCCACACTGAAGCTTTCTTT	CASSYGKGHTEAFF
-	TRBJ1-5	TRBV5-6	-	TGTGCCAGCAGCTTGGGGGCCCGGGCTCCCCAGCATTTT	CASSLGARAPQHF
-	TRBJ2-7	TRBV5-4	TRBD1	TGTGCCAGCAGCTTGGGGGACAGACACTACGAGCAGTACTTC	CASSLGDRHYEQYF
-	TRBJ2-1	TRBV2	-	TGTGCTAGCAGGCCAGACGGATTGATAGGTGGAGTCTTC	CASRPDGLIGGVF
few	TRBJ1-4	TRBV19	-	TGTGCCAGTAGATCGGGGATTAATGAAAAACTGTTTTTT	CASRSGINEKLFF